These 18 T cell receptor beta chains came from one sample sequenced in a study of blood T cell repertoires in COVID-19. Generated by immunoSEQ multiplex PCR, the TCRdb table keeps only in-frame clones and is missing some. The sample holds under 250,000 clones; roughly 80% are singletons and the top ten take 4% to 5.5%. The sequencing sample was made of peripheral blood. These TCRs come from a man aged 45-65 years with active or convalescent COVID-19.

This clone was observed once. The genes are TRBV27 and TRBJ1-4, with D perhaps TRBD1 (5 bases). V dropped 6 bases and J dropped 3 bases, with 11 bases sitting between them. Germline CDR1 is MNHEY and CDR2 is SMNVEV (reference sequence). The CDR3 has 14 amino acids. CDR3 sequence (DNA): TGTGCCAGCAGACCGGGGGGGGCTAATGAAAAACTGTTTTTT. Encoded protein: CASRPGGANEKLFF. The whole variable domain, remainder taken from reference TRBV27 and TRBJ1-4, is EAQVTQNPRYLITVTGKKLTVTCSQNMNHEYMSWYRQDPGLGLRQIYYSMNVEVTDKGDVPEGYKVSRKEKRNFPLILESPSPNQTSLYFCASRPGGANEKLFFGSGTQLSVL.

The chain uses TRBV7-8 and TRBJ1-2; 7 positions agree with TRBD1. Per the germline V gene, CDR1 is SGHVS and CDR2 is FQNEAQ. This CDR3 comprises 17 residues. J was trimmed by 0 bases and V by 5 bases; bases with no gene match: 12. The CDR3 DNA follows: TGTGCCAGCAGCCAAACAGGGGTCGTGGAAACTAACTATGGCTACACCTTC. This encodes CASSQTGVVETNYGYTF.

The J gene is TRBJ1-1, the V gene TRBV19; D not certain. The germline gives CDR1 LNHDA, CDR2 SQIVND (reference sequence). The CDR3 is made up of 12 amino acids. Trimming shortened V by 9 bases and J by 3 bases, and 11 bases separated the two germline ends. This CDR3 reads CASPPGDTEAFF. The DNA of the CDR3 is TGTGCCAGCCCCCCCGGGGACACTGAAGCTTTCTTT. The complete variable domain, with remaining parts taken from reference TRBV19 and TRBJ1-1, reads DGGITQSPKYLFRKEGQNVTLSCEQNLNHDAMYWYRQDPGQGLRLIYYSQIVNDFQKGDIAEGYSVSREKKESFPLTVTSAQKNPTAFYLCASPPGDTEAFFGQGTRLTVV.

The J gene is TRBJ1-3, the V gene TRBV6-5; tentatively, D is TRBD1 (6 bases). This CDR3 has 13 amino acids. Trimming left V 5 bases short and J 4 bases short, with 9 bases between. CDR1 is MNHEY, CDR2 SVGAGI, per germline. The CDR3 protein is CASSLDSGNTIYF. The CDR3 nucleotides are TGTGCCAGCAGTCTGGACAGCGGAAACACCATATATTTT.

This chain connects TRBV6-5 to TRBJ2-7, with 9 nucleotides matching TRBD1. Germline V gives CDR1 MNHEY, CDR2 SVGAGI. V lost 2 bases to trimming and J lost 4 bases; unmatched junction nucleotides: 9. CDR3 length: 16 amino acids. The CDR3 spells CASSYDWTGANYEQYF. The CDR3 DNA sequence: TGTGCCAGCAGTTACGACTGGACAGGGGCAAATTACGAGCAGTACTTC.

J is TRBJ2-1 and V is TRBV7-9; 9 bases align to TRBD2. Trimming at V came to 1 base and at J to 9 bases, leaving 7 bases not matched to a gene. The CDR3 has 15 residues. Germline V CDR1 and CDR2: SEHNR, FQNEAQ (reference sequence). The CDR3 reads CASSLGGGASSEQFF. The CDR3 bases are TGTGCCAGCAGCTTAGGCGGGGGGGCCTCGAGTGAGCAGTTCTTC. The full variable domain, completed using reference TRBV7-9 and TRBJ2-1, is DTGVSQNPRHKITKRGQNVTFRCDPISEHNRLYWYRQTLGQGPEFLTYFQNEAQLEKSRLLSDRFSAERPKGSFSTLEIQRTEQGDSAMYLCASSLGGGASSEQFFGPGTRLTVL.

V gene TRBV5-1 combines with J gene TRBJ1-2, with D perhaps TRBD1 (6 bases). Trimming cost V 4 bases and J 2 bases, with 12 bases left between them. This CDR3 contains 14 residues. The germline CDR1 and CDR2 sequences are SGHRS and YFSETQ. The CDR3 DNA is TGCGCCAGCAGCCCAGGGGACCCGAACTATGGCTACACCTTC. Amino acid sequence: CASSPGDPNYGYTF.

The chain is built from TRBV29-1 and TRBJ2-5, with 9 bases fitting TRBD1. The CDR3 extends over 15 amino acids. The V gene end was trimmed by 1 base and the J gene end by 2 bases; junction bases not matched to a gene: 5. Germline V CDR1 and CDR2: SQVTM, ANQGSEA. The CDR3 bases are TGCAGCGTTGAAGTGGGACAGGGACCACAAGAGACCCAGTACTTC. This codes for CSVEVGQGPQETQYF.

The J gene is TRBJ2-3, the V gene TRBV9; TRBD1 aligns across 11 bases. With V trimmed by 1 base and J by 3 bases, 10 bases remained unmatched. Looked up from germline, CDR1 is SGDLS and CDR2 is YYNGEE. The CDR3 contains 18 residues. CDR3 in DNA: TGTGCCAGCAGCGTATCATCTTCCGGGACAGGGGGTACAGATACGCAGTATTTT. This encodes CASSVSSSGTGGTDTQYF. The full variable domain, rest sourced from reference TRBV9 and TRBJ2-3, is DSGVTQTPKHLITATGQRVTLRCSPRSGDLSVYWYQQSLDQGLQFLIQYYNGEERAKGNILERFSAQQFPDLHSELNLSSLELGDSALYFCASSVSSSGTGGTDTQYFGPGTRLTVL.

The chain joins TRBV3-1 (or the pseudogene TRBV3-2) to TRBJ2-7; maybe TRBD1 (5 bases). This CDR3 contains 15 residues. Germline CDR1 and CDR2: LGHDT and YNNKEL (reference sequence). V was shortened by 1 base and J by 4 bases, with 14 bases between the two germline ends. The CDR3 nucleotides read TGTGCCAGCAGCCAAGGGGTAGGGGTCGGTTACGAGCAGTACTTC. It yields the protein CASSQGVGVGYEQYF.

The chain employs TRBV7-3 and TRBJ2-3; D is perhaps TRBD2 (6 bases). Germline CDR1 is SGHTA and CDR2 is FQGTGA. V shed 2 bases and J shed 2 bases, with 11 bases lying between them. The CDR3 contains 15 residues. The CDR3 spells CASSLSGVPTDTQYF. DNA for the CDR3: TGTGCCAGCAGCTTATCGGGGGTTCCCACAGATACGCAGTATTTT.

The chain links TRBV12-3 or TRBV12-4 to TRBJ1-1; D is undetermined. The CDR3 has 12 amino acids. Trimming shortened V by 7 bases and J by 8 bases, and 14 bases separated the two germline ends. DNA for the CDR3: TGTGCCAGCACCGCCCCCAGCGGCGAAGCTTTCTTT. Translation gives CASTAPSGEAFF.

The table lists this clone with a count of one. The chain carries TRBV5-1 and TRBJ2-1, with a possible D match to TRBD2 (6 bases). The germline V gene has CDR1 SGHRS and CDR2 YFSETQ. Trimming removed 0 bases at V and 4 bases at J, with 8 bases between. The CDR3 is 14 residues long. The CDR3, as DNA: TGCGCCAGCAGCTTGGGGACTACTTACAATGAGCAGTTCTTC. Amino acid sequence: CASSLGTTYNEQFF.

The chain is built from TRBV28 and TRBJ2-1; D is possibly TRBD1 (5 bases). The length of the CDR3 is 12 residues. Per the germline V gene, CDR1 is MDHEN and CDR2 is SYDVKM. Trimming removed 6 bases from V and 2 bases from J, with 5 bases in between. The CDR3 coding sequence is TGTGCCAGCAGGGGGCCCTACAATGAGCAGTTCTTC. The encoded protein is CASRGPYNEQFF.

V is TRBV12-3 or TRBV12-4 and J is TRBJ1-5; the D gene is possibly TRBD1 (5 bases). This CDR3 is built from 13 residues. The germline V and J ends were trimmed by 3 bases and 3 bases, with 6 bases remaining between them. The CDR3 DNA sequence: TGTGCCAGCAGTTTTGGGGCCAATCAGCCCCAGCATTTT. It encodes CASSFGANQPQHF.

The J gene is TRBJ1-1, the V gene TRBV29-1; D is possibly TRBD1 (5 bases). The V end lost 5 bases, the J end lost 1 base, and 11 bases lay between the germline ends. Germline CDR1 reads SQVTM; CDR2 reads ANQGSEA. This CDR3 spans 13 amino acids. CDR3 sequence (DNA): TGCAGCGTTACACAGGTTTCGAACACTGAAGCTTTCTTT. Its protein product is CSVTQVSNTEAFF. The full variable domain, with the rest looked up from reference TRBV29-1 and TRBJ1-1, is SAVISQKPSRDICQRGTSLTIQCQVDSQVTMMFWYRQQPGQSLTLIATANQGSEATYESGFVIDKFPISRPNLTFSTLTVSNMSPEDSSIYLCSVTQVSNTEAFFGQGTRLTVV.

The chain links TRBV15 to TRBJ1-4; 8 nucleotides line up with TRBD1. CDR1 is LNHNV, CDR2 YYDKDF, per germline (reference sequence). J was trimmed by 8 bases and V by 1 base; bases with no gene match: 9. This CDR3 comprises 16 residues. The CDR3 region is CATSRALTGEGEKLFF. DNA of the CDR3: TGTGCCACCAGCAGAGCCCTGACAGGGGAGGGGGAAAAACTGTTTTTT.

V gene TRBV7-2 combines with J gene TRBJ2-3; D is possibly TRBD2 (6 bases). V lost 3 bases to trimming and J lost 4 bases, with 8 bases between them. Germline values: CDR1 SGHTA, CDR2 FQGNSA. The CDR3 covers 13 residues. DNA of the CDR3: TGTGCCAGCAGCTTCCCGGGAGCAGATACGCAGTATTTT. The encoded protein is CASSFPGADTQYF.